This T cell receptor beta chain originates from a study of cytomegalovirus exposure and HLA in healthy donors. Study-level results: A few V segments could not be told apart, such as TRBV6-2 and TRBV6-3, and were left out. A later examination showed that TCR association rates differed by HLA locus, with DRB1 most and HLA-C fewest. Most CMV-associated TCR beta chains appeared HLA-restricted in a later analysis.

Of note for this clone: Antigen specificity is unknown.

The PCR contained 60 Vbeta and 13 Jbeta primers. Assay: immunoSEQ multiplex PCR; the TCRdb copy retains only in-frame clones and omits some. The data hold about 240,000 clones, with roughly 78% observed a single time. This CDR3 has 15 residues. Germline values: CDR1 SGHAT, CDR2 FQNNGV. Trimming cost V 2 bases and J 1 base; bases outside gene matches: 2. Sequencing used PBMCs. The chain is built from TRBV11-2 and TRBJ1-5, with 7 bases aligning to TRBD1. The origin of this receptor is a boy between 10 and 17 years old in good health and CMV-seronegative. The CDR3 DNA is TGTGCCAGCAGCTTAAGGGGGCAGAGCAATCAGCCCCAGCATTTT. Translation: CASSLRGQSNQPQHF.